This T cell receptor beta chain appears in the sequencing data of a study of radiotherapy plus CTLA-4 blockade in lung cancer. For the study at large: Objective responses emerged in about 20% of patients, and 31% attained disease control. Findings of the study overall: Subsequent to radiotherapy plus ipilimumab, tumor-derived TCR clones underwent expansion in blood.

Libraries were prepared by immunoSEQ multiplex PCR; TCRdb keeps only in-frame clonotypes and omits some of them. The repertoire holds 35,000 to 40,000 clones, with 65% to 90% as singletons. On this clone: What it binds is not known.

Those patients who had chemo-refractory metastatic non-small-cell lung cancer were given focal radiation along with CTLA-4 blockade through ipilimumab. The receptor was derived from a human donor with non-small cell lung cancer whose response to radiotherapy plus ipilimumab could not be evaluated. The sample was peripheral blood, taken from a patient treated with radiotherapy plus ipilimumab.

CDR3 sequence: CASSMGGEAFGANVLTF. The CDR3 bases are TGTGCCAGTAGTATGGGTGGGGAGGCCTTTGGGGCCAACGTCCTGACTTTC. The chain combines TRBV19 with TRBJ2-6; a possible D gene is TRBD2 (6 bases). CDR3 length: 17 residues. Per the germline V gene, CDR1 is LNHDA and CDR2 is SQIVND (reference sequence). V was pared by 3 bases and J by 3 bases, with 15 bases between.